This TCR beta chain was recovered during a study of blood T cell repertoires in COVID-19. Whole-study context: The United States, Italy and Spain supplied acute and convalescent COVID-19 samples.

In the authors' methods: How many nucleated cells were present was estimated from reference gene primer amplification. Using immunoSEQ multiplex PCR, the repertoire was profiled, and TCRdb retains in-frame clones only, with some absent. Clone size and V and J calls were adopted from that table, with D and trimming inferred from the DNA. The table records a few hundred thousand clones, about 88% of them present only once. This clone was detected once. Losses at the gene ends were 4 bases for V and 4 bases for J; bases not matched to a gene: 6. Germline loops: CDR1 KGHSH, CDR2 LQKENI. The CDR3 has 15 residues. Participants were aged about 18 to 90 years, lived in around 22 US areas, and enrolled virtually.

The receptor was isolated from a woman in her fifties or sixties who had recovered from COVID-19. What was sequenced was PBMCs or T cells enriched from blood (not recorded which). The chain is built from TRBV18 and TRBJ1-3; TRBD1 aligns across 8 bases. CDR3 DNA: TGTGCCAGCTCACAAGGACAGGGAACCGGAAACACCATATATTTT. It encodes CASSQGQGTGNTIYF.